The sequence of this T cell receptor beta chain was determined in a study of blood T cell repertoires in COVID-19 (TCRdb year 2020). Regarding the study in general: Samples from collaborators originated in the United States, Italy and Spain and spanned both the acute and convalescent phases of COVID-19. The material from the prospective study consisted of cDNA or gDNA derived from T cells, B-cell-depleted T cells, or PBMCs. Subjects who had been exposed to COVID-19, were actively infected with it, or had recovered from it provided the deeply sampled blood TCRbeta repertoires that made up the dataset. A freely available public database, intended as a resource for researchers studying the immune response to SARS-CoV-2, is where the repertoires were released. The samples were drawn from the first 160 participants of the ongoing ImmuneRACE study and from over a thousand subjects provided by 6 global collaborators. A de-identified subject ID, COVID-19 status, age in years and sex were almost always included in the sample metadata. Where available, HLA class I and class II types were taken from metadata supplied by the sample provider and were not determined by assay-based typing.

The collaborating institutions used their own protocols to collect whole blood in K2EDTA tubes. For TCRbeta analysis, collaborator samples were shipped as frozen whole blood, as isolated PBMCs, or as DNA extracted from either sample type. Study-wide findings and limitations: The amount of clinical and demographic metadata varied by source and participant and was provided uncurated.

Of note for this clone: Its recognized antigen is unknown. Nothing much larger sits one base from this clone, and base qualities are not available.

The immunoSEQ Assay, a bias-controlled multiplex PCR, was used to amplify TCRbeta CDR3 regions from genomic DNA. As for how the authors treated the data: The number of nucleated cells in each sample was estimated from the amplification of reference gene primers within the assay. To quantify the absolute abundance of each unique TCRbeta CDR3 rearrangement, sequence reads were collapsed and filtered. For each sample, productive Simpson clonality was calculated as the square root of Simpson's diversity index over productive rearrangements. Not all clones reach the TCRdb copy of this immuneACCESS table, which keeps in-frame sequences only. Checked studies attribute under half of the gap to unresolved V genes and leave the rest unexplained. V and J calls and clone size follow that table, whereas D and trimming were derived from the DNA. In all, the sample holds over 150,000 clones, and roughly 80% of those were seen once. The biggest ten clones account for around 1.7% of the sample.

Based on the germline V gene, the CDR1 and CDR2 sequences are ENHRY and SYGVKD. Trimming removed 5 bases from V and 4 bases from J; the gene matches leave 12 bases unexplained. There are 18 amino acids in the CDR3, from cysteine to phenylalanine inclusive. Just CDR3 DNA is preserved here, 54 bases in frame from base 1. The receptor chain draws on TRBV10-3 and TRBJ2-2; TRBD1 fits 11 bases in the junction. The sequence was collected from a man older than 75 with acute or convalescent COVID-19. Sequenced sample: peripheral blood. The nucleotide sequence reads TGTGCCATCAGTCTCGGACAGGGGGCGGTTGCGGGCACCGGGGAGCTGTTTTTT. Its product reads: CAISLGQGAVAGTGELFF.